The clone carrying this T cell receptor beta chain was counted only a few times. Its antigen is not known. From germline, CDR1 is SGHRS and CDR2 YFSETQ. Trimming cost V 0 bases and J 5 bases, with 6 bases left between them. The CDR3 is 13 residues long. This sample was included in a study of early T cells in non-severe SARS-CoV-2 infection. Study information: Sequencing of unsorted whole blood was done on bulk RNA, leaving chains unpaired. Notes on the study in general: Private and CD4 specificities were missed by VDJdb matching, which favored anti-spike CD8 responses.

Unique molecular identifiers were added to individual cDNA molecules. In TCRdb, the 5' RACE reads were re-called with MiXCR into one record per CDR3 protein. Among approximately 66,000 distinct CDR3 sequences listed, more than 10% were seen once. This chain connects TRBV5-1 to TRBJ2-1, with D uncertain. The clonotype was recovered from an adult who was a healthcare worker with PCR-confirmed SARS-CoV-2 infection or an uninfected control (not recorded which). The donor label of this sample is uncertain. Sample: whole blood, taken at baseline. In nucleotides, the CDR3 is TGCGCCAGCAGCTTGGGGCAGGACAATGAGCAGTTCTTC. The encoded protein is CASSLGQDNEQFF.